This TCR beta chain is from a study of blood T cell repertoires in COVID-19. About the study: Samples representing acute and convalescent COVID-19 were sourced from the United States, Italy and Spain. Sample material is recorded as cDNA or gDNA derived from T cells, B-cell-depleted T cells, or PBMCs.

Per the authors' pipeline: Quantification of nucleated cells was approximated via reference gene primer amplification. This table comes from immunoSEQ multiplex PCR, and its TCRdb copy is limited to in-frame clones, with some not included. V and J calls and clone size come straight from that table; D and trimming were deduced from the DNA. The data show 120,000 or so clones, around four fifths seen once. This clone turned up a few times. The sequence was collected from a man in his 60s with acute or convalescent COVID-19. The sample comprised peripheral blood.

In DNA, the CDR3 is TGCGCCAGCAGCTTTCTTAACTATGGCTACACCTTC. Its translation: CASSFLNYGYTF. This chain joins TRBV5-1 and TRBJ1-2; D unclear. This CDR3 is 12 amino acids long. Trimming removed 2 bases at V and 1 base at J, with 3 bases between. Germline V gene data show CDR1 as SGHRS and CDR2 as YFSETQ.